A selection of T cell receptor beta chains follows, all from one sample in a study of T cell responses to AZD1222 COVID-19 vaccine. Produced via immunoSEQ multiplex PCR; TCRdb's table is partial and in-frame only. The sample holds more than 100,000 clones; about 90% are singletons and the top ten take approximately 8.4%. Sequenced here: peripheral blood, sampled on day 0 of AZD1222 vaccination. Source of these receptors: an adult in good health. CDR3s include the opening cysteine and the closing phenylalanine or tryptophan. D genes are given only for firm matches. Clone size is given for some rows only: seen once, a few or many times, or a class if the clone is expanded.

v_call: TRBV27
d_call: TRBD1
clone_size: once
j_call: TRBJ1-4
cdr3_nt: TGTGCCAGCAGTTCAGCCGGGACAGCAACTAATGAAAAACTGTTTTTT
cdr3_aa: CASSSAGTATNEKLFF

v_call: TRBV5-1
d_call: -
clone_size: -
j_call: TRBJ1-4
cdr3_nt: TGCGCCAGCAGCTTGGCCGGGGCTCGGGAAAAACTGTTTTTT
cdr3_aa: CASSLAGAREKLFF

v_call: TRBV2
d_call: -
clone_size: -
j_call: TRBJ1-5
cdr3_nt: TGTGCCAGCAGTGAGAGGGTGTTGGGGAATCAGCCCCAGCATTTT
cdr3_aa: CASSERVLGNQPQHF

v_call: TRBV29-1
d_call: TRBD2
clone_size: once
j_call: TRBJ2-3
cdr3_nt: TGCAGCGTTCGGGCGGGGGGCACAGATACGCAGTATTTT
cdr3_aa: CSVRAGGTDTQYF

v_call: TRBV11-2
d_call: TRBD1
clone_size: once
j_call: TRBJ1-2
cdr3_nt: TGTGCCAGCAGCTTAGGGACAGGGAGGTATGGCTACACCTTC
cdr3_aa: CASSLGTGRYGYTF

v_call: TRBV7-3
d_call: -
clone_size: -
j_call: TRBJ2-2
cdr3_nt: TGTGCCAGCAGCTTAGGCGGATCTACGAACACCGGGGAGCTGTTTTTT
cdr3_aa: CASSLGGSTNTGELFF

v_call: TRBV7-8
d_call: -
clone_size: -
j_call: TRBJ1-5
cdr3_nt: TGTGCCAGCAGCTTAGATACGTCCGGAGGACAGCCCCAGCATTTT
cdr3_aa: CASSLDTSGGQPQHF

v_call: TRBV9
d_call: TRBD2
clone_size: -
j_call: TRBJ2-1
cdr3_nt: TGTGCCAGCAGCGTAGCGGGACTATTCAATGAGCAGTTCTTC
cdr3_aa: CASSVAGLFNEQFF

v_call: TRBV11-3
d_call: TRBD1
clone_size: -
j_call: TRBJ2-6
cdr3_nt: TGTGCCAGCAGCTTAGAATTGACAGGGCGTGGGGCCAACGTCCTGACTTTC
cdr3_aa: CASSLELTGRGANVLTF

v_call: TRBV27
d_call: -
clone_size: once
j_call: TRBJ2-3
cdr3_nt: TGTGCCAGTAGAGGGGTAGGCACAGATACGCAGTATTTT
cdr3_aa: CASRGVGTDTQYF

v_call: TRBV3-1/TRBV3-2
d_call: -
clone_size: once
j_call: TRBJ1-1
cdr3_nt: TGTGCCAGCAGCTCTCTCCCGTCGGTCACTGAAGCTTTCTTT
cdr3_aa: CASSSLPSVTEAFF

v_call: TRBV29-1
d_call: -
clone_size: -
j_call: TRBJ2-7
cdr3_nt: TGCAGCGTTAACGACGGCAACTACGAGCAGTACTTC
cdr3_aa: CSVNDGNYEQYF

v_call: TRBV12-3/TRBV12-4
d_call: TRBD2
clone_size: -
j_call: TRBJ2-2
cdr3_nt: TGTGCCAGCAGTGGGGGGGCCGGGGAGCTGTTTTTT
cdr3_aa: CASSGGAGELFF

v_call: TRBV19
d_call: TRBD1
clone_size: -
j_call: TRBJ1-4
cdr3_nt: TGTGCCAGTAGTATAGCCCGGACAGGGAATGAAAAACTGTTTTTT
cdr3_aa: CASSIARTGNEKLFF

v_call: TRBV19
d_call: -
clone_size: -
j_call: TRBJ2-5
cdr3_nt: TGTGCCAGTAGTATGGAGGAGACCCAGTACTTC
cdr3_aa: CASSMEETQYF

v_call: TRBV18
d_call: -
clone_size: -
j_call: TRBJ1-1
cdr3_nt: TGTGCCAGCTCACCACCGGGGTATAGGATGAACACTGAAGCTTTCTTT
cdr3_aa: CASSPPGYRMNTEAFF

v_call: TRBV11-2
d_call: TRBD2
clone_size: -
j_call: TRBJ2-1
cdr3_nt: TGTGCCAGCAGCCCGGGACTAGCGGGCCAGAATGAGCAGTTCTTC
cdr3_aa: CASSPGLAGQNEQFF